This TCR beta chain was identified during a study of breast tumors, draining lymph nodes, adjacent tissues. The CDR3 length is 14 residues. V was clipped by 6 bases and J by 7 bases; unmatched bases: 7. CDR1 WSHSY and CDR2 SAAADI come from the germline V gene. There are many counts of this clonotype. As yet, its antigen is unknown. Study-wide results and limits: Luminal-like breast cancer showed significantly higher tumor–nontumor repertoire similarity than basal-like. Findings are consistent with lymph node origin and intratumoral expansion of most tumor T cells. Tumors had less TCR diversity than lymph nodes, more than nontumor tissue.

The lymph nodes were axillary draining lymph nodes from breast cancer patients. TCRdb re-called the multiplex PCR reads through MiXCR, storing one row per CDR3 protein. The table has around 130,000 distinct CDR3 sequences, about 20% seen once; the top ten hold around 2.2%. This chain joins TRBV10-2 and TRBJ2-1; 9 nucleotides align to TRBD2. The clonotype was recovered from a female donor with breast cancer. Some clones in this sample may be carry-over from other donors' samples. The specimen sequenced was axillary lymph node tissue. The CDR3 reads CASRIAGVKNEQFF. Written as DNA, the CDR3 is TGCGCCAGCAGGATAGCGGGGGTGAAGAATGAGCAGTTCTTC.